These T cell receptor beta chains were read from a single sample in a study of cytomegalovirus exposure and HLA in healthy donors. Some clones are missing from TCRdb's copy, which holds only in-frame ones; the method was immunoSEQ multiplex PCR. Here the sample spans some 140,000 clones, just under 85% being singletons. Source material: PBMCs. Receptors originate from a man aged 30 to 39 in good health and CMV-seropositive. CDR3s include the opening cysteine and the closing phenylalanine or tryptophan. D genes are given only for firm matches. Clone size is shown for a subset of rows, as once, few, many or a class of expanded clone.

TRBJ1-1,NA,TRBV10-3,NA,CAISRLTGVNTEAFF,TGTGCCATCAGTCGCCTCACGGGGGTCAACACTGAAGCTTTCTTT
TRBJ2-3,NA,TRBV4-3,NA,CASSQQLEDTQYF,TGCGCCAGCAGCCAACAACTAGAGGATACGCAGTATTTT
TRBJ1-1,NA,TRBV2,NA,CASSVNRATEAFF,TGTGCCAGCAGTGTCAACAGGGCCACTGAAGCTTTCTTT
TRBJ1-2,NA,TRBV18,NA,CASSPGGGENYGYTF,TGTGCCAGCTCACCAGGGGGGGGAGAGAACTATGGCTACACCTTC
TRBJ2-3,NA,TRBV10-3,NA,CAISETGGRGTQYF,TGTGCCATCAGTGAGACCGGGGGAAGGGGTACGCAGTATTTT
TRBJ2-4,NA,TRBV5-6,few,CASSLVGNIQYF,TGTGCCAGCAGCTTGGTCGGGAACATTCAGTACTTC
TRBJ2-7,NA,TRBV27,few,CASRSLYEQYF,TGTGCCAGCCGGTCTCTCTACGAGCAGTACTTC
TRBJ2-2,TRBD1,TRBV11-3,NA,CASSLEGTGGTGELFF,TGTGCCAGCAGCTTAGAAGGGACAGGGGGCACCGGGGAGCTGTTTTTT
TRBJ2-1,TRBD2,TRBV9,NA,CASSPGGGGSYNEQFF,TGTGCCAGCAGCCCCGGTGGGGGGGGCTCCTACAATGAGCAGTTCTTC
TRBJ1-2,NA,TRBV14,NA,CASSQIGQGYGYTF,TGTGCCAGCAGCCAAATCGGCCAGGGCTATGGCTACACCTTC
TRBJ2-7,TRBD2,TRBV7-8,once,CASSFSGGDEQYF,TGTGCCAGCAGCTTTAGCGGGGGGGACGAGCAGTACTTC
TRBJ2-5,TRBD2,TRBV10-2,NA,CASSDWPRTSGGNRETQYF,TGCGCCAGCAGTGACTGGCCCAGGACTAGCGGGGGGAATCGGGAGACCCAGTACTTC
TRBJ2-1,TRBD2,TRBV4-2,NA,CASSQGMASGGLYNEQFF,TGTGCCAGCAGCCAAGGTATGGCTAGCGGGGGCCTATACAATGAGCAGTTCTTC
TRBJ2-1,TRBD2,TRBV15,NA,CATSRTGTSGTGSSYNEQFF,TGTGCCACCAGCAGAACCGGGACTAGCGGGACGGGGAGCTCCTACAATGAGCAGTTCTTC
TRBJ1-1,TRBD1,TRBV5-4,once,CASSLQGNGKAAFF,TGTGCCAGCAGTTTACAGGGGAATGGTAAGGCAGCTTTCTTT
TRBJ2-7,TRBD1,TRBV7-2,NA,CASSFAGTGISYEQYF,TGTGCCAGCAGCTTTGCCGGGACAGGGATATCCTACGAGCAGTACTTC
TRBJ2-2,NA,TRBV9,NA,CASSVATATGELFF,TGTGCCAGCAGCGTAGCTACAGCCACCGGGGAGCTGTTTTTT
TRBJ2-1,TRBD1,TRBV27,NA,CASSQGQGAYYNEQFF,TGTGCCAGCAGTCAGGGACAGGGGGCCTACTACAATGAGCAGTTCTTC
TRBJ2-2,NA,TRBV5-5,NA,CASSALNTGELFF,TGTGCCAGCAGCGCACTGAACACCGGGGAGCTGTTTTTT
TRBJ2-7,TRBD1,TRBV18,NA,CASSHGTDGYEQYF,TGTGCCAGCTCACATGGGACAGACGGCTACGAGCAGTACTTC
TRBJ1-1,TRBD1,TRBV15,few,CATSRDPGQAEAFF,TGTGCCACCAGCAGAGATCCGGGACAGGCTGAAGCTTTCTTT
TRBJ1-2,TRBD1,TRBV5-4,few,CASTPPGGPYGYTF,TGTGCCAGCACCCCACCAGGGGGCCCCTATGGCTACACCTTC
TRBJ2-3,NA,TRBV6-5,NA,CASIGNSDTQYF,TGTGCCAGCATCGGGAATTCTGATACGCAGTATTTT
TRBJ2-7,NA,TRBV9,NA,CASSVVLDSYEQYF,TGTGCCAGCAGCGTAGTTTTAGACTCCTACGAGCAGTACTTC
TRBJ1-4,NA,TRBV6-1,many,CASSASTVGREKLFF,TGTGCCAGCAGTGCATCCACGGTTGGTCGAGAAAAACTGTTTTTT
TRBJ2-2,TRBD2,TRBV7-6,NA,CASSLRSSGGPPGELFF,TGTGCCAGCAGCCTCCGTTCTAGCGGGGGCCCCCCCGGGGAGCTGTTTTTT
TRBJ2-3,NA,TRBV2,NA,CASSAVRSTDTQYF,TGTGCCAGCAGTGCGGTGCGGAGCACAGATACGCAGTATTTT
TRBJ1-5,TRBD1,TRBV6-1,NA,CASSESGRTGKPQHF,TGTGCCAGCAGTGAAAGCGGTCGGACAGGCAAGCCCCAGCATTTT
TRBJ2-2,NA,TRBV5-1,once,CASSSRQNTGELFF,TGCGCCAGCAGCTCAAGACAGAACACCGGGGAGCTGTTTTTT
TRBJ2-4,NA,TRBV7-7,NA,CASSLGALAKNIQYF,TGTGCCAGCAGCTTAGGCGCTCTAGCCAAAAACATTCAGTACTTC
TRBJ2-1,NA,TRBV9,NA,CASSAQSGLLYGDEQFF,TGTGCCAGCAGCGCCCAATCGGGACTCCTTTACGGGGATGAGCAGTTCTTC
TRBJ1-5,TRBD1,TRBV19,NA,CASSPDRGIYSNQPQHF,TGTGCCAGTAGTCCGGACAGGGGGATATATAGCAATCAGCCCCAGCATTTT